The 27 T cell receptor beta chains below come from one sample, sequenced in a study of blood T cell repertoires in COVID-19 (TCRdb year 2020). The receptor library was made with the immunoSEQ multiplex PCR assay. Imported from immuneACCESS, the table was reduced by TCRdb to in-frame sequences with V and J called. These copies leave out some clones; in studies compared against another copy, an unresolved V gene accounts for under half, and the cause of the remainder is not known. In this sample the table shows around 250,000 clones, roughly 88% of which occur a single time. In total, the top ten clones hold about 3% of the sample. Sequenced: peripheral blood. The receptors shown here come from a woman younger than 45 with active or convalescent COVID-19.

This sequence joins TRBV7-9 and TRBJ2-4; 9 bases fit TRBD1. V shed 5 bases, J shed 0 bases, and the junction held 11 bases outside the gene matches. From germline, CDR1 is SEHNR and CDR2 FQNEAQ (reference sequence). The CDR3 is made up of 18 amino acids. The CDR3 coding sequence is TGTGCCAGCAGCCCCCAGTCCGGGACAGGGCTAGCCAAAAACATTCAGTACTTC. It yields the protein CASSPQSGTGLAKNIQYF.

This sequence joins TRBV6-5 and TRBJ1-5; D is ambiguous. V was trimmed by 6 bases and J by 0 bases, leaving 12 bases between them. The V gene's germline CDR1 is MNHEY and CDR2 SVGAGI. CDR3 length: 15 amino acids. This CDR3 is CASSPRDYSNQPQHF. In DNA, the CDR3 is TGTGCCAGCAGCCCAAGAGATTATAGCAATCAGCCCCAGCATTTT.

The table lists this clone with a few counts. The V call is TRBV6-2 or TRBV6-3, the J call TRBJ1-6; possibly TRBD1 for D (5 bases). V gave up 2 bases and J gave up 0 bases, with 14 bases separating them. The CDR3 consists of 18 residues. CDR1 MNHEY and CDR2 SVGEGT come from the germline V gene. The chain's CDR3 is CASSYTGGDSSYNSPLHF. The CDR3 nucleotides read TGTGCCAGCAGTTACACCGGCGGAGACAGCTCCTATAATTCACCCCTCCACTTT.

This chain links TRBV7-2 with TRBJ2-3; 8 bases are a match to TRBD2. Trimming at V came to 4 bases and at J to 4 bases, leaving 7 bases not matched to a gene. CDR3 length equals 15 residues. The V gene's germline CDR1 is SGHTA and CDR2 FQGNSA. DNA of the CDR3: TGTGCCAGCAGCTACCAGGGACTAGATGCAGATACGCAGTATTTT. This encodes CASSYQGLDADTQYF.

The CDR3: CASSFPSDRPISYEQYF. In nucleotides, the CDR3 is TGTGCCAGCAGCTTTCCCTCTGACAGACCGATCTCCTACGAGCAGTACTTC. The chain joins TRBV7-2 to TRBJ2-7; tentatively, D is TRBD1 (5 bases). The V gene lost 3 bases and the J gene lost 0 bases, with 18 bases spanning the gap. CDR1 SGHTA and CDR2 FQGNSA come from the germline V gene. This CDR3 spans 17 amino acids.

This clone showed up just once. Here the CDR3 reads CASSVIASSYNEQFF. Written as DNA, the CDR3 is TGTGCCAGCAGCGTAATCGCCAGCTCCTACAATGAGCAGTTCTTC. The V and J genes are TRBV9 and TRBJ2-1; D call uncertain. The CDR3 loop spans 15 amino acids. Trimming shortened V by 1 base and J by 0 bases, and 8 bases separated the two germline ends. CDR1 and CDR2 from the germline V gene are SGDLS and YYNGEE.

The V and J genes are TRBV19 and TRBJ1-5; 10 nucleotides align to TRBD1. The CDR3 has 15 residues. Germline V lookup: CDR1 LNHDA, CDR2 SQIVND (reference sequence). Trimming at V came to 3 bases and at J to 3 bases, leaving 2 bases not matched to a gene. CDR3 sequence (DNA): TGTGCCAGTAGTATGGGGACAGGGGACAATCAGCCCCAGCATTTT. It is translated as CASSMGTGDNQPQHF.

This chain connects TRBV5-4 to TRBJ2-1; D might be TRBD1 (6 bases). Germline V gene lookup returns CDR1 SGHNT and CDR2 YYREEE (reference sequence). The CDR3 runs 15 residues. The V and J ends lost 1 base and 2 bases respectively, with 10 bases between them. The CDR3 loop is CASSLTYRAYNEQFF. The CDR3 DNA reads as TGTGCCAGCAGCTTGACCTACAGGGCCTACAATGAGCAGTTCTTC.

The CDR3 sequence: CASQVSYGYTF. The DNA of the CDR3 is TGTGCCAGTCAGGTTTCCTATGGCTACACCTTC. The genes are TRBV2 and TRBJ1-2; unclear D gene. Deletions cut 9 bases from V and 4 bases from J, with 9 bases between. The CDR3 contains 11 residues. The germline V gene encodes CDR1 SNHLY and CDR2 FYNNEI. Looking up the rest from reference TRBV2 and TRBJ1-2 gives the full variable domain: EPEVTQTPSHQVTQMGQEVILRCVPISNHLYFYWYRQILGQKVEFLVSFYNNEISEKSEIFDDQFSVERPDGSNFTLKIRSTKLEDSAMYFCASQVSYGYTFGSGTRLTVV.

The rearrangement links TRBV2 to TRBJ1-1, with 8 nucleotides matching TRBD1. CDR3 length: 11 amino acids. The V gene's germline CDR1 is SNHLY and CDR2 FYNNEI. V shed 6 bases and J 6 bases; nucleotides not matched to a gene: 0. CDR3 coding DNA: TGTGCCAGCAGCAGGGGGCCTGAAGCTTTCTTT. This sequence encodes CASSRGPEAFF.

The rearrangement joins TRBV9 to TRBJ1-2, with D possibly being TRBD1 (6 bases). Germline CDR1 and CDR2: SGDLS and YYNGEE. The CDR3 totals 14 residues. V was clipped by 4 bases and J by 5 bases, with 15 bases between them. The CDR3 DNA follows: TGTGCCAGCAGCCCTCGGACAGACTTATATGGCTACACCTTC. This gives the protein CASSPRTDLYGYTF.

CDR3 sequence: CASQSGSSYEQYF. The DNA for the CDR3 is TGTGCCAGCCAAAGCGGGTCGTCCTACGAGCAGTACTTC. The genes are TRBV18 and TRBJ2-7; possible D gene TRBD2, 6 bases. Germline V gene sequence: CDR1 KGHSH, CDR2 LQKENI. The germline V and J ends were trimmed by 8 bases and 1 base, with 12 bases remaining between them. The CDR3 length is 13 residues.

The chain joins TRBV19 to TRBJ1-4; D not resolved. V was pared by 5 bases and J by 5 bases, with 15 bases between. CDR1 is LNHDA, CDR2 SQIVND, per germline (reference sequence). The CDR3 sequence is 15 residues long. This CDR3 is CASSSYGESNEKLFF. The CDR3, as DNA: TGTGCCAGTAGTTCTTACGGGGAATCGAATGAAAAACTGTTTTTT.

This clone occurred once. The chain is built from TRBV5-1 and TRBJ2-7; a weak D match, TRBD1 (5 bases). The germline CDR1 and CDR2 sequences are SGHRS and YFSETQ. The CDR3 runs to 14 residues. V was shortened by 4 bases and J by 3 bases, with 14 bases between the two germline ends. CDR3 sequence (DNA): TGCGCCAGCAGCGACCAGGGAATAGGCTACGAGCAGTACTTC. Translation gives CASSDQGIGYEQYF.

V is TRBV6-2 or TRBV6-3 and J is TRBJ2-1, with D unresolved. V was cut by 5 bases and J by 4 bases, with 6 bases left in between. The CDR3 spans 12 residues. Germline loops: CDR1 MNHEY, CDR2 SVGEGT. The CDR3 loop is CASSATYNEQFF. The DNA of the CDR3 is TGTGCCAGCAGTGCTACGTACAATGAGCAGTTCTTC.

This clone was recorded a few times. The rearrangement uses TRBV19 and TRBJ2-7; 10 bases map to TRBD1. Germline V lookup: CDR1 LNHDA, CDR2 SQIVND (reference sequence). With 4 bases clipped from V and 1 base from J, the junction kept 1 base outside the gene matches. The CDR3 sequence is 14 residues long. In nucleotides, the CDR3 is TGTGCCAGTAGTACGGACAGGGGGTCCTACGAGCAGTACTTC. Translation gives CASSTDRGSYEQYF. The full variable domain, in which reference TRBV19 and TRBJ2-7 provide the parts outside the CDR3, is DGGITQSPKYLFRKEGQNVTLSCEQNLNHDAMYWYRQDPGQGLRLIYYSQIVNDFQKGDIAEGYSVSREKKESFPLTVTSAQKNPTAFYLCASSTDRGSYEQYFGPGTRLTVT.

The genes are TRBV12-3 or TRBV12-4 and TRBJ2-1; TRBD1 agrees at 9 bases. Trimming took 4 bases from V and 8 from J; bases not matched to a gene: 3. CDR3 size: 13 residues. The CDR3 DNA reads TGTGCCAGCAGTTGGACAGGGGCCCATGAGCAGTTCTTC. Protein product: CASSWTGAHEQFF.

A few counts support this clone. CDR3 amino acids: CASSYGTGVGTGANVLTF. The CDR3 DNA reads as TGTGCCAGCAGTTACGGAACAGGGGTAGGGACTGGGGCCAACGTCCTGACTTTC. The chain couples TRBV6-2 or TRBV6-3 to TRBJ2-6; 7 nucleotides align to TRBD1. Germline assignment: CDR1 MNHEY and CDR2 SVGEGT. The CDR3 is made up of 18 amino acids. V was clipped by 2 bases and J by 2 bases; unmatched bases: 9.

DNA for the CDR3: TGTGCCAGCAGTTGGGGGACTACGAACACTGAAGCTTTCTTT. Translated, it gives CASSWGTTNTEAFF. J is TRBJ1-1 and V is TRBV28; TRBD1 might be the D (5 bases). The germline V gene has CDR1 MDHEN and CDR2 SYDVKM. The CDR3 contains 14 residues. Trimming stripped 4 bases from V and 1 base from J, with 10 bases between. The variable domain in full, with the rest retrieved from reference TRBV28 and TRBJ1-1, is DVKVTQSSRYLVKRTGEKVFLECVQDMDHENMFWYRQDPGLGLRLIYFSYDVKMKEKGDIPEGYSVSREKKERFSLILESASTNQTSMYLCASSWGTTNTEAFFGQGTRLTVV.

This chain uses TRBV2 with TRBJ2-7, with 7 bases aligning to TRBD2. The length of the CDR3 is 11 residues. J was trimmed by 11 bases and V by 2 bases; bases with no gene match: 3. The V gene's germline CDR1 is SNHLY and CDR2 FYNNEI. The chain's CDR3 is CASSESLAEYF. DNA for the CDR3: TGTGCCAGCAGTGAAAGTCTAGCGGAGTACTTC.

The chain has TRBV6-5 and TRBJ2-7; no firm D call. This CDR3 has 13 amino acids. Germline V lookup: CDR1 MNHEY, CDR2 SVGAGI. Deletions cut 2 bases from V and 3 bases from J, with 8 bases between. In nucleotides, the CDR3 is TGTGCCAGCAGTTACGGGCCAGTCTACGAGCAGTACTTC. It yields the protein CASSYGPVYEQYF.

The chain recombines TRBV4-2 with TRBJ1-1; 8 positions match TRBD1. The CDR3 totals 17 residues. Looked up from germline, CDR1 is LGHNA and CDR2 is YNFKEQ. V shed 3 bases and J 7 bases; nucleotides not matched to a gene: 16. This CDR3 is CASSHPTGGLSGGEAFF. CDR3 sequence (DNA): TGTGCCAGCAGCCACCCAACAGGGGGGTTATCAGGTGGTGAAGCTTTCTTT.

The chain recombines TRBV9 with TRBJ2-2, with 7 bases that match TRBD1. Germline CDR1 reads SGDLS; CDR2 reads YYNGEE. The V gene end was trimmed by 8 bases and the J gene end by 0 bases; junction bases not matched to a gene: 7. The CDR3 covers 15 residues. Here the CDR3 reads CARTKQGTNTGELFF. The CDR3 region has the DNA TGTGCCAGGACAAAACAGGGGACGAACACCGGGGAGCTGTTTTTT.

The chain is built from TRBV6-5 and TRBJ2-1, with 8 positions matching TRBD1. The germline gives CDR1 MNHEY, CDR2 SVGAGI. J gave up 6 bases and V 6 bases, and 10 bases lay outside the gene matches. The CDR3 is 15 amino acids. The CDR3 nucleotides are TGTGCCAGCAGACCAGGACAGGGCAGGGCCAATGAGCAGTTCTTC. It is translated as CASRPGQGRANEQFF.

This chain joins TRBV27 and TRBJ2-1; 9 nucleotides align to TRBD2. CDR3 size: 13 residues. The ends lost 8 bases at V and 6 bases at J; junction bases unmatched: 5. Per germline, CDR1 MNHEY and CDR2 SMNVEV (reference sequence). CDR3 coding DNA: TGTGCCAGCTTAGGCGGGGGGGGCAATGAGCAGTTCTTC. It specifies CASLGGGGNEQFF.

The J gene is TRBJ1-5, the V gene TRBV7-2, with 7 bases aligning to TRBD1. Germline V gene sequence: CDR1 SGHTA, CDR2 FQGNSA. V lost 5 bases, J lost 4 bases, and 5 bases stayed unmatched. The CDR3 spans 14 residues. The CDR3 nucleotides read TGTGCCAGCAGCCTTCGGGACAGTAATCAGCCCCAGCATTTT. Its protein is CASSLRDSNQPQHF.

The J gene is TRBJ2-5, the V gene TRBV14, with D possibly being TRBD1 (6 bases). The CDR3 contains 15 residues. The germline CDR1 and CDR2 sequences are SGHDN and FVKESK. V lost 0 bases to trimming and J lost 1 base, with 9 bases between them. The CDR3 nucleotides read TGTGCCAGCAGCCAAGATGGCAGGGGCCAAGAGACCCAGTACTTC. Translated, it gives CASSQDGRGQETQYF.